This T cell receptor beta chain is from a study of beta chain features in type 1 diabetes. Study results and limitations: Significant though moderate, a shortening of TCRB CDR3s appeared in all four CD4+ subsets of Type 1 diabetes patients. Across patients, naive, central memory and Treg TCRB repertoires exhibited apparently greater similarity than was observed across healthy donors.

This clone was seen more than once but under ten times. Antigen specificity is unknown. Expressed TCRB transcripts were sequenced, since all the RNA that had been isolated was reverse transcribed. Repertoires were generated with immunoSEQ multiplex PCR, while TCRdb's copy carries only in-frame clones and drops some. The profile shows about 250,000 clones, under 13% of them singletons. The V segment lost 2 bases and the J segment 5 bases; nucleotides outside the gene matches: 4. The CDR3 consists of 14 residues. The germline V gene has CDR1 SNHLY and CDR2 FYNNEI. The chain couples TRBV2 to TRBJ2-7; 9 nucleotides line up with TRBD1. Sequenced input: naive CD4+ T cells from blood. This sequence originates from a man aged 25 to 40 with type 1 diabetes. CDR3 coding DNA: TGTGCCAGCAGTGAACAGGGGACAGGGAACGAGCAGTACTTC. It translates to CASSEQGTGNEQYF. Filled out from reference TRBV2 and TRBJ2-7, the complete variable domain reads EPEVTQTPSHQVTQMGQEVILRCVPISNHLYFYWYRQILGQKVEFLVSFYNNEISEKSEIFDDQFSVERPDGSNFTLKIRSTKLEDSAMYFCASSEQGTGNEQYFGPGTRLTVT.